Listed here is a single T cell receptor (beta chain). The antigen is unknown. Using its own MiXCR run on the 5' RACE reads, TCRdb lists one record per CDR3 protein. The sample holds hundreds of thousands of distinct CDR3 sequences, 9% to 15% seen once. The data derive from a study of T cells after yellow fever vaccination. Study-wide results and caveats: By day 5 rather than day 15, the secondary response had peaked, though it was weaker. FACS-sorted repertoires could contain abundant clonotypes contaminating from the bulk population.

Unmatched junction bases numbered 8, after V lost 4 bases and J lost 3 bases. The CDR3 runs to 15 residues. The germline gives CDR1 MNHEY, CDR2 SVGEGT. The sequencing used PBMCs, collected on the day of the yellow fever booster vaccination. The sequence was collected from a man between 25 and 39 years old who received the YFV17D yellow fever vaccine. The rearrangement links TRBV6-2 or TRBV6-3 to TRBJ2-7, with 8 bases matching TRBD2. The CDR3 DNA reads TGTGCCAGCAGTTGGGCCGGGGGGGATTTCTACGAGCAGTACTTC. It specifies CASSWAGGDFYEQYF.